A selection of T cell receptor beta chains follows, all from one sample in a study of blood T cell repertoires in COVID-19. Here immunoSEQ multiplex PCR was the method, and the copy in TCRdb shows in-frame clones only, minus some. The profile shows some 97,000 clones, 80% to 90% of them singletons. The sample was peripheral blood. The receptors here all came from a human donor in a cohort sampled during active COVID-19. Both conserved end residues are trimmed from each CDR3. A D gene is named only where the DNA matches it firmly.

9,-,TRBV24-1,ATSALNEQF
12,-,TRBV28,ASSLPFSSYEQY
12,TRBD2,TRBV6-6,ASSTGTIAYEQY
14,TRBD2,TRBV27,ASSFGDYESTDTQY
12,-,TRBV5-4,ASSRGRGNTEAF
12,-,TRBV9,ASSPDRSSYEQY
13,-,TRBV7-2,ASSLYRPDTGELF
11,-,TRBV6-6,ASSYTSRETQY
11,TRBD2,TRBV28,ASRTAGAYEQY
12,TRBD2,TRBV7-8,ASSPRTGGETQY
13,-,TRBV7-2,ASSSPTRSTDTQY
13,TRBD1,TRBV2,ASIVDRDRYTEAF
12,TRBD2,TRBV7-9,ASSFTRLAGEQY
12,-,TRBV5-1,ASSRRQTGIGQF
13,-,TRBV5-1,ASSLRELSSYEQY
11,TRBD2,TRBV10-2,ATGTSGGNEQF
14,TRBD1,TRBV5-1,ASSLVFSGQGEKLF
18,-,TRBV27,ASKLRSLSGAEGDRSEAF